The 16 T cell receptor beta chains below come from one sample, sequenced in a study of blood T cell repertoires in COVID-19. Sequenced by immunoSEQ multiplex PCR; TCRdb stores in-frame clones only, minus some. The data contain roughly 260,000 clones, roughly nine tenths of them singletons. Material: PBMCs or T cells enriched from blood (not recorded which). These TCRs come from a woman in her 30s with acute COVID-19.

The chain carries TRBV5-1 and TRBJ1-4; the D is unclear. The CDR3 extends over 13 amino acids. The V end lost 4 bases, the J end lost 6 bases, and 10 bases lay between the germline ends. CDR1 and CDR2 from the germline V gene are SGHRS and YFSETQ. CDR3: CASSPGMDEKLFF. CDR3 in DNA: TGCGCCAGCAGCCCGGGGATGGATGAAAAACTGTTTTTT.

This clone was found once. The chain employs TRBV19 and TRBJ1-5, with D perhaps TRBD1 (5 bases). V was cut by 10 bases and J by 3 bases, with 19 bases left in between. Germline values: CDR1 LNHDA, CDR2 SQIVND (reference sequence). The CDR3 has 15 residues. The CDR3 DNA reads as TGTGCCACAATGACGGGACTGGACCTCAATCAGCCCCAGCATTTT. Its protein is CATMTGLDLNQPQHF.

This chain uses TRBV5-1 with TRBJ2-1; a weak D match, TRBD1 (6 bases). V lost 4 bases and J 3 bases, leaving 11 bases between the germline ends. Germline V lookup: CDR1 SGHRS, CDR2 YFSETQ. The CDR3 spans 14 residues. CDR3 in DNA: TGCGCCAGCAGCCCGGGACAAAACTACAATGAGCAGTTCTTC. Translating it yields CASSPGQNYNEQFF.

The chain combines TRBV14 with TRBJ1-1, with D unclear. The V and J ends lost 1 base and 8 bases respectively, with 11 bases between them. This CDR3 is built from 13 residues. Per germline, CDR1 SGHDN and CDR2 FVKESK. CDR3: CASSQGLETEAFF. The CDR3 DNA reads TGTGCCAGCAGCCAAGGTCTGGAGACCGAAGCTTTCTTT.

V is TRBV28 and J is TRBJ1-1; 7 bases are a match to TRBD1. The CDR3 sequence is 15 residues long. Germline values: CDR1 MDHEN, CDR2 SYDVKM. V trimming: 3 bases; J trimming: 2 bases; junction bases outside the gene matches: 6. The CDR3 region has the DNA TGTGCCAGCAGTTTCCGCCGACAGGGTAACACTGAAGCTTTCTTT. It translates to CASSFRRQGNTEAFF.

The chain combines TRBV3-1 (or the pseudogene TRBV3-2) with TRBJ2-7; the match to TRBD2 covers 7 bases. CDR3 length equals 14 residues. V was pared by 4 bases and J by 2 bases, with 5 bases of the junction left unmatched. Germline V gene sequence: CDR1 LGHDT, CDR2 YNNKEL (reference sequence). The CDR3 DNA reads TGTGCCAGCAGCCGCAAAGGACTAGCCTACGAGCAGTACTTC. Amino acids: CASSRKGLAYEQYF.

The chain has TRBV28 and TRBJ2-5; 12 nucleotides agree with TRBD2. Germline CDR1 reads MDHEN; CDR2 reads SYDVKM. Losses at the gene ends were 7 bases for V and 3 bases for J; bases not matched to a gene: 15. The CDR3 runs to 18 residues. Here the CDR3 reads CASTPPVLAGGEEETQYF. In DNA, the CDR3 is TGTGCCAGCACCCCCCCAGTGCTAGCGGGAGGGGAGGAAGAGACCCAGTACTTC.

The chain recombines TRBV7-8 with TRBJ1-3; possible D gene TRBD1, 6 bases. The CDR3 runs 19 residues. The germline gives CDR1 SGHVS, CDR2 FQNEAQ. Trimming removed 7 bases at V and 4 bases at J, with 29 bases between. The CDR3 coding sequence is TGTGCCAGCACCCCTACGCCCTTGGGCGGGGGCGCTAACGGAAACACCATATATTTT. Its protein product is CASTPTPLGGGANGNTIYF.

The chain recombines TRBV9 with TRBJ2-7; 10 positions agree with TRBD1. Germline loops: CDR1 SGDLS, CDR2 YYNGEE. The CDR3 has 17 amino acids. The V and J ends lost 2 bases and 2 bases, in that order; junction bases with no gene match: 10. The CDR3 loop is CASSVGAGTGDTYEQYF. In DNA form, the CDR3 reads TGTGCCAGCAGCGTGGGAGCCGGGACAGGGGATACCTACGAGCAGTACTTC. The whole variable domain, filled in from reference TRBV9 and TRBJ2-7, reads DSGVTQTPKHLITATGQRVTLRCSPRSGDLSVYWYQQSLDQGLQFLIQYYNGEERAKGNILERFSAQQFPDLHSELNLSSLELGDSALYFCASSVGAGTGDTYEQYFGPGTRLTVT.

V gene TRBV10-2 combines with J gene TRBJ1-2, with 7 nucleotides matching TRBD1. CDR1 and CDR2 (germline): WSHSY, SAAADI. CDR3 length equals 17 residues. V gave up 3 bases and J gave up 0 bases; unmatched junction bases: 10. This chain's CDR3 is CASSDSSGQSSNYGYTF. In nucleotides, the CDR3 is TGCGCCAGCAGTGACTCCTCGGGACAGTCCTCTAACTATGGCTACACCTTC.

The chain links TRBV27 to TRBJ1-2; 11 bases map to TRBD1. After removal of 8 bases from V and 4 bases from J, the junction contained 12 bases not matched to a gene. This CDR3 spans 16 amino acids. Germline V gene sequence: CDR1 MNHEY, CDR2 SMNVEV (reference sequence). The CDR3 region is CASRKGGTGGFYGYTF. DNA for the CDR3: TGTGCCAGCCGAAAAGGGGGGACAGGGGGATTCTATGGCTACACCTTC.

This chain connects TRBV5-1 to TRBJ2-1, with 8 bases that match TRBD2. V was clipped by 2 bases and J by 4 bases; unmatched bases: 2. The CDR3 sequence is 14 residues long. CDR1 SGHRS and CDR2 YFSETQ come from the germline V gene. The DNA for the CDR3 is TGCGCCAGCAGCTTACGGGGGGGATACAATGAGCAGTTCTTC. This codes for CASSLRGGYNEQFF.

The chain recombines TRBV6-2 or TRBV6-3 with TRBJ2-1; the match to TRBD2 covers 9 bases. The CDR3 sequence is 17 residues long. Germline V lookup: CDR1 MNHEY, CDR2 SVGEGT. V lost 4 bases and J lost 6; bases outside the gene matches: 13. CDR3 sequence: CASSFPLAGIPGNEQFF. The CDR3, as DNA: TGTGCCAGCAGTTTTCCACTAGCGGGCATACCAGGCAATGAGCAGTTCTTC.

The V and J genes are TRBV19 and TRBJ2-7, with 8 bases identical to TRBD1. This CDR3 contains 16 residues. Germline V gene lookup returns CDR1 LNHDA and CDR2 SQIVND (reference sequence). The V gene end was trimmed by 0 bases and the J gene end by 3 bases; junction bases not matched to a gene: 7. CDR3 protein: CASSIEDRGALYEQYF. The CDR3 DNA is TGTGCCAGTAGTATAGAAGACAGGGGAGCCCTCTACGAGCAGTACTTC.

The chain links TRBV2 to TRBJ2-1, with 10 bases identical to TRBD2. Germline assignment: CDR1 SNHLY and CDR2 FYNNEI. Trimming took 4 bases from V and 4 from J; bases not matched to a gene: 4. The CDR3 runs to 15 residues. This chain's CDR3 is CASSALSGGYNEQFF. The CDR3 DNA is TGTGCCAGCAGTGCGCTTAGCGGGGGGTACAATGAGCAGTTCTTC.

CDR3: CASSLRDRAWDYTF. The CDR3, as DNA: TGTGCCAGCAGCCTCCGGGACAGGGCCTGGGACTACACCTTC. The chain employs TRBV7-9 and TRBJ1-2; TRBD1 matches 9 bases. The CDR3 runs 14 residues. In germline, CDR1 is SEHNR, CDR2 FQNEAQ (reference sequence). The trim removed 5 bases at V and 10 bases at J, leaving 11 bases unmatched. The full variable domain, its missing parts supplied by reference TRBV7-9 and TRBJ1-2, is DTGVSQNPRHKITKRGQNVTFRCDPISEHNRLYWYRQTLGQGPEFLTYFQNEAQLEKSRLLSDRFSAERPKGSFSTLEIQRTEQGDSAMYLCASSLRDRAWDYTFGSGTRLTVV.